These 18 T cell receptor beta chains were sequenced from one sample in a study of cytomegalovirus exposure and HLA in healthy donors. The method was immunoSEQ multiplex PCR; TCRdb's version includes in-frame clones alone and lacks a portion of them. The sample includes about 250,000 clones, roughly 90% of them seen just once. Material: PBMCs. Receptors were obtained from a man aged 18 to 29 in good health and CMV-seropositive.

The V and J genes are TRBV29-1 and TRBJ1-1; D unclear. V was pared by 1 base and J by 2 bases, with 8 bases between. The CDR3 loop spans 13 amino acids. CDR1 is SQVTM, CDR2 ANQGSEA, per germline. The CDR3 nucleotides read TGCAGCGTTGAAGGGTACAAAAACACTGAAGCTTTCTTT. As protein: CSVEGYKNTEAFF.

This rearrangement joins TRBV6-5 to TRBJ2-5; D may correspond to TRBD1 or TRBD2 (6 bases each). Germline loops: CDR1 MNHEY, CDR2 SVGAGI. The CDR3 contains 14 residues. The V end was cut by 0 bases, the J end by 4 bases, with 9 bases between. The CDR3 loop reads CASSYSQGGETQYF. The CDR3 DNA follows: TGTGCCAGCAGTTACTCACAGGGAGGAGAGACCCAGTACTTC.

The chain links TRBV13 to TRBJ1-2; D is possibly TRBD1 (6 bases). CDR3 length equals 12 residues. The germline gives CDR1 PRHDT, CDR2 FYEKMQ (reference sequence). Between the trimmed V and J ends, which lost 8 bases and 7 bases, there was a span of 14 bases. The CDR3: CASEYRESGYTF. CDR3 DNA: TGTGCCAGCGAATACAGGGAGTCTGGCTACACCTTC.

This clone has more than one count but fewer than ten. This sequence joins TRBV7-3 and TRBJ2-7, with no clear D. CDR1 is SGHTA and CDR2 is FQGTGA in the germline V gene. The CDR3 covers 13 residues. V was trimmed by 2 bases and J by 3 bases, leaving 8 bases between them. The CDR3 coding sequence is TGTGCCAGCAGCTTAGGCCCCGACTACGAGCAGTACTTC. Protein sequence: CASSLGPDYEQYF.

The V call is TRBV6-6, the J call TRBJ2-6; D unclear. Trimming left V 2 bases short and J 2 bases short, with 10 bases between. Germline CDR1 MNHNY, CDR2 SVGAGI (reference sequence). The CDR3 has 16 residues. The chain's CDR3 is CASSYPGYPGANVLTF. CDR3 DNA: TGTGCCAGCAGTTACCCCGGGTACCCTGGGGCCAACGTCCTGACTTTC.

The rearrangement joins TRBV5-6 to TRBJ2-5; a possible D gene is TRBD2 (5 bases). The V gene lost 4 bases and the J gene lost 0 bases, with 13 bases spanning the gap. The CDR3 is made up of 15 amino acids. The germline V gene has CDR1 SGHDT and CDR2 YYEEEE. CDR3 nucleotide sequence: TGTGCCAGCAGCGCTACCGGGATGTACCAAGAGACCCAGTACTTC. Encoded protein: CASSATGMYQETQYF.

The CDR3 bases are TGTGCCAGCAGCTTACCGCCGTCCCCGGAGCTGTTTTTT. It specifies CASSLPPSPELFF. The gene calls are TRBV11-3 and TRBJ2-2; D unclear. CDR1 is SGHNT, CDR2 YENEEA, per germline. The CDR3 sequence is 13 residues long. Deletions cut 2 bases from V and 10 bases from J, with 11 bases between.

The count of this clone is one. This chain uses TRBV28 with TRBJ1-5; D is unresolved. The germline V gene encodes CDR1 MDHEN and CDR2 SYDVKM. V lost 5 bases and J 10 bases, leaving 24 bases between the germline ends. The CDR3 is 16 residues long. The CDR3 is CASSPAGQSLAGPQHF. In DNA, the CDR3 is TGTGCCAGCAGTCCCGCCGGGCAGTCATTAGCTGGTCCCCAGCATTTT.

The chain uses TRBV30 and TRBJ2-1, with 9 bases matching TRBD2. Germline loops: CDR1 GTSNPN, CDR2 SVGIG (reference sequence). V shed 2 bases and J 7 bases; nucleotides not matched to a gene: 9. The CDR3 has 15 amino acids. The CDR3 loop is CAWSPRTSVRNEQFF. CDR3 DNA sequence: TGTGCCTGGAGTCCCCGGACTAGCGTCAGGAATGAGCAGTTCTTC. Full variable domain (missing parts from reference TRBV30 and TRBJ2-1): SQTIHQWPATLVQPVGSPLSLECTVEGTSNPNLYWYRQAAGRGLQLLFYSVGIGQISSEVPQNLSASRPQDRQFILSSKKLLLSDSGFYLCAWSPRTSVRNEQFFGPGTRLTVL.

The V call is TRBV7-9, the J call TRBJ2-3; 8 bases map to TRBD2. CDR1 SEHNR and CDR2 FQNEAQ come from the germline V gene (reference sequence). J lost 1 base, V lost 6 bases, and 9 bases had no gene match. The CDR3 spans 16 residues. The CDR3 coding sequence is TGTGCCAGCAGTTTCCGGCGGGAGGTGGGCACAGATACGCAGTATTTT. Amino acids: CASSFRREVGTDTQYF.

The J gene is TRBJ1-2, the V gene TRBV2; D may be TRBD1 (5 bases). Looked up from germline, CDR1 is SNHLY and CDR2 is FYNNEI. The CDR3 consists of 15 residues. Deletions cut 4 bases from V and 6 bases from J, with 18 bases between. The CDR3 sequence: CASSGMGKGDNGYTF. The CDR3 DNA reads as TGTGCCAGCAGTGGCATGGGGAAAGGGGATAATGGCTACACCTTC.

Regarding this clone: Other nucleotide sequences from this sample produce the same CDR3. V usage is TRBV7-9 and J usage is TRBJ1-1; no firm D call. Germline V gene data show CDR1 as SEHNR and CDR2 as FQNEAQ (reference sequence). The CDR3 runs 13 residues. The V gene lost 5 bases and the J gene lost 1 base, with 8 bases spanning the gap. Written as DNA, the CDR3 is TGTGCCAGCAGCACCCGACAGAACACTGAAGCTTTCTTT. Translation gives CASSTRQNTEAFF. Together with reference TRBV7-9 and TRBJ1-1, the CDR3 gives the full variable domain: DTGVSQNPRHKITKRGQNVTFRCDPISEHNRLYWYRQTLGQGPEFLTYFQNEAQLEKSRLLSDRFSAERPKGSFSTLEIQRTEQGDSAMYLCASSTRQNTEAFFGQGTRLTVV.

The chain joins TRBV18 to TRBJ2-7; TRBD2 might be the D (5 bases). V was clipped by 3 bases and J by 2 bases, with 11 bases between them. CDR3 length equals 14 residues. From germline, CDR1 is KGHSH and CDR2 LQKENI. CDR3 loop: CASSPGGSAYEQYF. The DNA of the CDR3 is TGTGCCAGCTCACCCGGCGGGTCGGCCTACGAGCAGTACTTC.

Only a few counts were recorded for this clone. The genes are TRBV19 and TRBJ2-1; 8 bases are a match to TRBD1. Germline V gene data show CDR1 as LNHDA and CDR2 as SQIVND (reference sequence). The length of the CDR3 is 13 residues. V lost 3 bases and J lost 14; bases outside the gene matches: 9. CDR3 sequence (DNA): TGTGCCAGTAGTATGTCCTACGGGACAGGTGAGTTCTTC. This sequence encodes CASSMSYGTGEFF.

The chain is built from TRBV5-1 and TRBJ1-4; a weak D match, TRBD1 (6 bases). Deletions cut 4 bases from V and 5 bases from J, with 15 bases between. Germline CDR1 is SGHRS and CDR2 is YFSETQ. This CDR3 spans 15 amino acids. CDR3 nucleotide sequence: TGCGCCAGCAGCCCCCTCGGGGACAAAAATGAAAAACTGTTTTTT. As protein: CASSPLGDKNEKLFF.

This clone was detected only once. The chain joins TRBV6-5 to TRBJ2-7; a possible D gene is TRBD2 (5 bases). CDR1 and CDR2 (germline): MNHEY, SVGAGI. The CDR3 is 13 residues long. Trimming took 6 bases from V and 0 from J, leaving 9 bases between them. The CDR3 is CASRMGSSYEQYF. The CDR3 coding sequence is TGTGCCAGCAGGATGGGGAGCTCCTACGAGCAGTACTTC.

The rearrangement uses TRBV18 and TRBJ2-5, with D perhaps TRBD1 or TRBD2 (5 bases each). Germline CDR1 and CDR2: KGHSH and LQKENI. V gave up 6 bases and J gave up 1 base, with 12 bases separating them. This CDR3 is 14 amino acids long. In DNA, the CDR3 is TGTGCCAGCTCTCCTAGAGGGACCCAAGAGACCCAGTACTTC. This encodes CASSPRGTQETQYF.

The chain carries TRBV13 and TRBJ2-2; D not resolved. Germline CDR1 is PRHDT and CDR2 is FYEKMQ (reference sequence). CDR3 length equals 14 residues. The ends were cut back, 4 bases at V and 7 bases at J, with 13 bases in the middle. CDR3: CASSSSFEIGELFF. The CDR3 coding sequence is TGTGCCAGCAGCTCTAGTTTTGAGATCGGGGAGCTGTTTTTT.